This T cell receptor beta chain derives from a study of T cell repertoires in MIS-A myocarditis. Profiling relied on immunoSEQ multiplex PCR, and the TCRdb table lists in-frame clones only, not all of them. The sample yields around 10,000 clones, roughly 90% seen once. Per germline, CDR1 MDHEN and CDR2 SYDVKM. This CDR3 has 16 amino acids. V was clipped by 6 bases and J by 3 bases; unmatched bases: 10. This receptor was taken from a man between 18 and 29 years old with fulminant myocarditis from multisystem inflammatory syndrome in adults (MIS-A) after COVID-19. The V call is TRBV28, the J call TRBJ1-3; 8 bases agree with TRBD1. The sequencing input was thoracic lymph node tissue obtained at autopsy. The CDR3 reads CASRDQGAQIGNTIYF. CDR3 coding DNA: TGTGCCAGCAGGGACCAGGGGGCACAGATTGGAAACACCATATATTTT.